This T cell receptor beta chain was recorded in a study of identical twins. The study's findings and limits: In monozygotic twins, models underestimated the sharing of out-of-frame TCR alpha. Cord blood beta clonotypes that were abundant carried fewer insertions, and memory repertoires showed no such trend.

A universal primer binding site was introduced by template switching. The final cDNA contained unique molecular identifiers. TCRdb reprocessed the 5' RACE reads with MiXCR, giving one entry per CDR3 protein. The repertoire holds 400,000 to 600,000 distinct CDR3 sequences, about a fifth seen once, with about 0.48% in the top ten. Regarding this clonotype: No antigen is known for it.

The germline V gene has CDR1 KGHSH and CDR2 LQKENI. Trimming removed 2 bases from V and 7 bases from J, with 11 bases in between. This CDR3 spans 13 amino acids. These same data were also listed under a study on yellow fever vaccine responses in identical twins.

The sequence derives from a woman aged 18-29 years in good health. The chain recombines TRBV18 with TRBJ1-1; D ambiguous. Sequencing was performed on CD4+ T cells sorted from blood. Here the CDR3 DNA reads TGTGCCAGCTCACCAAAGTCTCTCGGTGAAGCTTTCTTT. It encodes CASSPKSLGEAFF.